This T cell receptor (beta chain) emerged from a study of neurological immune-mediated disorders. Time point here: longitudinal time-point 3. The starting material, 2 million PBMCs stored at -80 C, gave rise to the unsorted libraries. 5'RACE employing 10-nucleotide random UMIs yielded the cDNA. MiXCR, applied by TCRdb to the 5' RACE reads, yields one record per CDR3 protein. The data show around 49,000 distinct CDR3 sequences, with roughly 12% seen just once and 7.5% to 9.5% held by the top ten. Notes on the study in general: The study found the most TCR clonal expansion in HTLV-1-associated myelopathy and the least in multiple sclerosis, below healthy controls.

This clonotype was observed at least ten times. Its matching antigen is unknown. Sample: PBMCs. The origin of this receptor is a male donor with HTLV-1-associated myelopathy (HAM/TSP).

CDR3 protein: CASSLSGGTDTQYF. The CDR3 DNA follows: TGTGCCAGCAGTCTTAGCGGGGGCACAGATACGCAGTATTTT. The rearrangement links TRBV28 to TRBJ2-3; the match to TRBD2 covers 8 bases. The CDR3 spans 14 residues. CDR1 is MDHEN, CDR2 SYDVKM, per germline. V was clipped by 5 bases and J by 1 base; unmatched bases: 2.